One sample yielded the 7 T cell receptor beta chains listed below, sequenced in a study of T-cell memory formation after mild COVID-19. Each CDR3 protein gets one entry after TCRdb re-called the 5' RACE reads with MiXCR. Of nearly 110,000 distinct CDR3 sequences listed, 14% are singletons. What was sequenced was PBMCs or a T cell subset sorted from them (not recorded which). These TCRs come from a man between 18 and 35 years old who had mild COVID-19 (a few samples of this study predate the infection). Cell type and time point are not known.

This clonotype was recorded at least ten times. The gene calls are TRBV4-2 and TRBJ1-1, with 7 bases fitting TRBD1. The trim removed 0 bases at V and 0 bases at J, leaving 10 bases unmatched. In germline, CDR1 is LGHNA, CDR2 YNFKEQ. This CDR3 spans 18 amino acids. CDR3 sequence: CASSQDWIRTGMNTEAFF. The CDR3 DNA reads as TGTGCCAGCAGCCAAGATTGGATAAGGACAGGAATGAACACTGAAGCTTTCTTT.

The sample holds many counts of this clonotype. The rearrangement uses TRBV29-1 and TRBJ2-5; maybe TRBD2 (6 bases). CDR3 length: 14 residues. V lost 6 bases, J lost 4 bases, and 18 bases lay in between. The germline V gene encodes CDR1 SQVTM and CDR2 ANQGSEA. CDR3 sequence reads: CSVGEGLGGETQYF. CDR3 nucleotides: TGCAGCGTAGGTGAGGGGCTGGGAGGAGAGACCCAGTACTTC.

The chain carries TRBV12-3 or TRBV12-4 and TRBJ1-6; D may be TRBD1 (5 bases). The CDR3 is made up of 15 amino acids. Trimming took 1 base from V and 11 from J, leaving 15 bases between them. The CDR3 is CASSLDPRGMTPLHF. The DNA of the CDR3 is TGTGCCAGCAGTTTAGATCCGAGGGGAATGACACCCCTCCACTTT.

The chain is built from TRBV19 and TRBJ1-1, with D perhaps matching TRBD1 (6 bases). Trimming shortened V by 8 bases and J by 2 bases, and 18 bases separated the two germline ends. CDR3 length: 15 amino acids. Germline CDR1 reads LNHDA; CDR2 reads SQIVND (reference sequence). The CDR3 loop is CASLPQVQGNTEAFF. CDR3 coding DNA: TGTGCCAGTCTTCCCCAAGTACAGGGAAACACTGAAGCTTTCTTT. Full variable domain (rest looked up from reference TRBV19 and TRBJ1-1): DGGITQSPKYLFRKEGQNVTLSCEQNLNHDAMYWYRQDPGQGLRLIYYSQIVNDFQKGDIAEGYSVSREKKESFPLTVTSAQKNPTAFYLCASLPQVQGNTEAFFGQGTRLTVV.

V usage is TRBV6-4 and J usage is TRBJ2-3; tentatively, D is TRBD2 (5 bases). This CDR3 has 13 amino acids. V was pared by 6 bases and J by 0 bases, with 7 bases between. Germline V gene lookup returns CDR1 MRHNA and CDR2 SNTAGT. The CDR3 here is CASSRTSTDTQYF. The CDR3 DNA follows: TGTGCCAGCAGCCGGACTAGCACAGATACGCAGTATTTT.

The rearrangement links TRBV13 to TRBJ2-7; TRBD1 or TRBD2 may be the D gene (5 bases each). Between the trimmed V and J ends, which lost 3 bases and 3 bases, there was a span of 12 bases. CDR3 length equals 14 residues. Per germline, CDR1 PRHDT and CDR2 FYEKMQ (reference sequence). CDR3 nucleotides: TGTGCCAGCAGCTTCTCGGGACCCGGCTACGAGCAGTACGTC. It codes for CASSFSGPGYEQYV.

This clonotype was counted many times. The chain links TRBV25-1 to TRBJ2-3; 8 positions agree with TRBD1. V gave up 4 bases and J gave up 1 base; unmatched junction bases: 4. The CDR3 has 15 residues. The V gene's germline CDR1 is MGHDK and CDR2 SYGVNS. The CDR3 DNA is TGTGCCAGCAGTGCCAGGGGGCGAGGCACAGATACGCAGTATTTT. It yields the protein CASSARGRGTDTQYF. The full variable domain, completed using reference TRBV25-1 and TRBJ2-3, is EADIYQTPRYLVIGTGKKITLECSQTMGHDKMYWYQQDPGMELHLIHYSYGVNSTEKGDLSSESTVSRIRTEHFPLTLESARPSHTSQYLCASSARGRGTDTQYFGPGTRLTVL.